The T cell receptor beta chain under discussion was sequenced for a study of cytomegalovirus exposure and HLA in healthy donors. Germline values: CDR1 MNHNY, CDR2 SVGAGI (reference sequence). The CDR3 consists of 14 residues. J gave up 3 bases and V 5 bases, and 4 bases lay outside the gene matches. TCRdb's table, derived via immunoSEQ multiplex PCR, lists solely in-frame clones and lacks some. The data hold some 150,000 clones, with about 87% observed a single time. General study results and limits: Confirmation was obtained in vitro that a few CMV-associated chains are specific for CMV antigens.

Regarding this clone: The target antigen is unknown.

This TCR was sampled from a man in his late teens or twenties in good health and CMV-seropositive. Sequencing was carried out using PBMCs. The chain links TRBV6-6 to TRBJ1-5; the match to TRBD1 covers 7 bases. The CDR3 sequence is CASSRQGDNQPQHF. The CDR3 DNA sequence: TGTGCCAGCAGTCGACAGGGTGACAATCAGCCCCAGCATTTT.